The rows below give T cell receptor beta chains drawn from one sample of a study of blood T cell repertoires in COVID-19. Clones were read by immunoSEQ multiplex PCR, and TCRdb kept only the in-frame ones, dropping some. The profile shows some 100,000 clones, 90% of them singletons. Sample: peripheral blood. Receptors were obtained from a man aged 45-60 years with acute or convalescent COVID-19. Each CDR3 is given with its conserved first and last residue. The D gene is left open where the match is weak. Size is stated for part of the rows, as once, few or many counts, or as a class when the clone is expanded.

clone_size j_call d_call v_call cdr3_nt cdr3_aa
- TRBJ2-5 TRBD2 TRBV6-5 TGTGCCAGCAGCTTGGTTGGGGGGGAGGGAGAGACCCAGTACTTC CASSLVGGEGETQYF
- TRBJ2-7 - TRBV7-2 TGTGCCAGCTCCGACAGGCGGAGCTACTCCTACGAGCAGTACTTC CASSDRRSYSYEQYF
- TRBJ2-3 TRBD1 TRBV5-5 TGTGCCAGCAGCGTCCGGGACAGTGGATGGACAGATACGCAGTATTTT CASSVRDSGWTDTQYF
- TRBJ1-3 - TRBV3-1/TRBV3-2 TGTGCCAGCAGCCGGGAGGGCTCTGGAAACACCATATATTTT CASSREGSGNTIYF
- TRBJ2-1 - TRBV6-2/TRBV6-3 TGTGCCAGCAGTAACAGCGGCCCCTACAATGAGCAGTTCTTC CASSNSGPYNEQFF
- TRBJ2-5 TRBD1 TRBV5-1 TGCGCCAGCACCTTTATGACAGGGGGCCAAGAGACCCAGTACTTC CASTFMTGGQETQYF
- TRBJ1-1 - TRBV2 TGTGCCAGCAGCCAAGGGACTCCTAGAGGGACTGAAGCTTTCTTT CASSQGTPRGTEAFF
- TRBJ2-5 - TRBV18 TGTGCCAGCTCACCACCGGGACATCTATTAGAGACCCAGTACTTC CASSPPGHLLETQYF
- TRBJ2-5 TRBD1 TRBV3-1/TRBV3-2 TGTGCCAGCAGTCGCCCCCAGGGGGCGGAAGAGACCCAGTACTTC CASSRPQGAEETQYF
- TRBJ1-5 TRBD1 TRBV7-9 TGTGCCAGCAGCTTGGCAGGGGGGAATCAGCCCCAGCATTTT CASSLAGGNQPQHF
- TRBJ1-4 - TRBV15 TGTGCCACCAGCAGAGAAGCCAGGGATGAAAAACTGTTTTTT CATSREARDEKLFF
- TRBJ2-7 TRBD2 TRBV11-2 TGTGCCAGCTCCGGGACTAGCATTTACGAGCAGTACTTC CASSGTSIYEQYF
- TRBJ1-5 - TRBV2 TGTGCCAGCACCGGACAGACTAATCAGCCCCAGCATTTT CASTGQTNQPQHF
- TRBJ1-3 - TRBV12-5 TGTGCTAGTGGTTTGGGGTCCGGGGGATGGGGTGGAAACACCATATATTTT CASGLGSGGWGGNTIYF
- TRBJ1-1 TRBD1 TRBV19 TGTGCCAGTCAATTAGACAGGGGTAGGACTGAAGCTTTCTTT CASQLDRGRTEAFF
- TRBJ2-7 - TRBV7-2 TGTGCCAGCAGCTTCCCGGGCTCCTACGAGCAGTACTTC CASSFPGSYEQYF
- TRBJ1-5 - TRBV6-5 TGTGCCAGCAGAGTTACAGTTAATAGCAATCAGCCCCAGCATTTT CASRVTVNSNQPQHF
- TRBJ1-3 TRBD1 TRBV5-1 TGCGCCAGCAGTCTCGGGACAGCTGGAAACACCATATATTTT CASSLGTAGNTIYF
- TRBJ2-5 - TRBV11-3 TGTGCCAGCAGCTTAGTCTATCAAGAGACCCAGTACTTC CASSLVYQETQYF
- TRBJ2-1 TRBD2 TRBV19 TGTGCCAGTATTGAGACTAGCGGGCCATACAATGAGCAGTTCTTC CASIETSGPYNEQFF
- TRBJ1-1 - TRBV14 TGTGCCAGCAGGTCTGCGAAGCAGGGGCGGGTCACTGAAGCTTTCTTT CASRSAKQGRVTEAFF
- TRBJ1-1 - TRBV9 TGTGCCAGCAGCGCGGGTCTCAGAGGGACTGAAGCTTTCTTT CASSAGLRGTEAFF
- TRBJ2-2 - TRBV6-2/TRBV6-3 TGTGCCAGCAGTTACGATTTCACTAGCAGTTCGAACACCGGGGAGCTGTTTTTT CASSYDFTSSSNTGELFF
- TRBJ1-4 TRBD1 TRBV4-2 TGTGCCAGCAGCCAAGACAGGGGGCAGGCAAAACTGTTTTTT CASSQDRGQAKLFF
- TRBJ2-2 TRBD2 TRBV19 TGTGCCAGTAGTCTCCGGGGGGGCACCGGGGAGCTGTTTTTT CASSLRGGTGELFF
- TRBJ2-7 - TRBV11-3 TGTGCCAGCAGCTTAGTTGCGGGGGACACGAGCTCCTACGAGCAGTACTTC CASSLVAGDTSSYEQYF
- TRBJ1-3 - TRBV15 TGTGCCACCAGCAGAGGATTAAGACAGAAGAATTTT CATSRGLRQKNF
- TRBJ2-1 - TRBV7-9 TGTGCCAGCAGCTTAGAGGGGCACTCCTACAATGAGCAGTTCTTC CASSLEGHSYNEQFF
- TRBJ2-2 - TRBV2 TGTGCCAGCAGTGCCCAGTTGGGAGCTGCCGGGGAGCTGTTTTTT CASSAQLGAAGELFF
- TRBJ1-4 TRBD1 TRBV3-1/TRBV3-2 TGTGCCAGCGGGACAGGGGGAGGAGAAAAACTGTTTTTT CASGTGGGEKLFF
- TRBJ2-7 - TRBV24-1 TGTGCCACCAGTCATCCCTACGAGCAGTACTTC CATSHPYEQYF
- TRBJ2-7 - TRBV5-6 TGTGCCAGCAGCTTGGCGGGGGTCCCTTACGAGCAGTACTTC CASSLAGVPYEQYF
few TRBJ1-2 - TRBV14 TGTGCCAGCAGCCAAGTTTCCTCCAGTGGCTACACCTTC CASSQVSSSGYTF
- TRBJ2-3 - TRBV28 TGTGCCAGCAGTCTCCTCGGGACTGGCAGCTTTGATACGCAGTATTTT CASSLLGTGSFDTQYF
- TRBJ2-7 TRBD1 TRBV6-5 TGTGCCAGCAGCCGGACAGGGATCTACGAGCAGTACTTC CASSRTGIYEQYF
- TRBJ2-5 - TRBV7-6 TGTGCCAGCAGCGCCACCCGGGGGGAGACCCAGTACTTC CASSATRGETQYF
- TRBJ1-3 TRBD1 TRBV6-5 TGTGCCACACAGGGGTCTGGAAACACCATATATTTT CATQGSGNTIYF
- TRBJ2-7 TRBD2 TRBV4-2 TGTGCCAGCAGCCAAGAGGGGGGGACTATCTACGAGCAGTACTTC CASSQEGGTIYEQYF
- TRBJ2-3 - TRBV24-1 TGTGCCACCACAGGAGGGGCGGCTAGCACAGATACGCAGTATTTT CATTGGAASTDTQYF
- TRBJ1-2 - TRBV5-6 TGTGCCAGCAGCTCCCAAGTCGACACCCGATTAGCTAACTATGGCTACACCTTC CASSSQVDTRLANYGYTF
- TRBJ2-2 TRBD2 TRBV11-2 TGTGCCAGCAGCTTTAGTGGGACTAGCGGGAGGCCCACCGGGGAGCTGTTTTTT CASSFSGTSGRPTGELFF
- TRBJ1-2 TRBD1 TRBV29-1 TGCAGCGTTGAGTATTTGACAGGGGGCTATGGCTACACCTTC CSVEYLTGGYGYTF
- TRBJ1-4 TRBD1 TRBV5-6 TGTGCCAGCAGCTCTGTACGCCGGGACAGGGAGGAAAAACTGTTTTTT CASSSVRRDREEKLFF